These T cell receptor beta chains were read from a single sample in a study of response to subunit inactivated influenza vaccine. Using its own MiXCR run on the RT-PCR reads, TCRdb lists one record per CDR3 protein. The table shows 500,000 to 700,000 distinct CDR3 sequences, with 20% to 25% occurring only once. These same records also appear under a second study, on T cells expressing NK-cell markers.

This sample comprised CD4+ T cells sorted from PBMCs, obtained about 13 days after vaccination. The source of these receptors is a man in his fifties or sixties who received an inactivated influenza vaccine. Each CDR3 is given with its conserved first and last residue.

V gene	J gene	CDR3 protein
TRBV4-3	TRBJ1-2	CASSRGQGYFNYGYTF
TRBV5-1	TRBJ2-3	CASSLGYAAPRTQYF
TRBV6-1	TRBJ2-6	CASSRSGDGFSANVLTF
TRBV29-1	TRBJ1-1	CSVRTSNTEAFF
TRBV7-9	TRBJ1-1	CASSLVGGGTEAFF
TRBV20-1	TRBJ2-7	CSALSRRPYEQYF
TRBV28	TRBJ1-1	CASSLLFLGSEAFF
TRBV28	TRBJ2-3	CASSSVRRPGDTQYF
TRBV10-3	TRBJ2-3	CAISGDRITDTQYF
TRBV2	TRBJ2-1	CASRAGLVNEQFF
TRBV3-1	TRBJ2-7	CASSLPGQQYF
TRBV4-3	TRBJ1-5	CASSSLLNQPQHF
TRBV7-9	TRBJ2-1	CASSLARRLAEQFF
TRBV20-1	TRBJ2-7	CSARPGQGRTEQYF
TRBV3-1	TRBJ1-5	CASSQGIGGLSNQPQHF